Presented here are 24 T cell receptor beta chains from one specimen sequenced in a study of cytomegalovirus exposure and HLA in healthy donors. The PCR employed 60 Vbeta primers together with 13 Jbeta primers. Sequencing used immunoSEQ multiplex PCR; TCRdb keeps in-frame clones, though not all of them. The data contain 90,000 to 140,000 clones, around 76% of them singletons. Sequencing was done on a sample of PBMCs. These receptors all come from a man aged 35 to 55 in good health and CMV-seropositive.

This clone was picked up a small number of times. The V gene is TRBV6-5, the J gene TRBJ2-1; the D is unclear. CDR1 is MNHEY and CDR2 is SVGAGI in the germline V gene. This CDR3 region has 12 residues. Deletions cut 0 bases from V and 10 bases from J, with 7 bases between. The CDR3 DNA sequence: TGTGCCAGCAGTTACTCAACAACCGAGCAGTTCTTC. As protein: CASSYSTTEQFF.

This clone appeared once. The chain combines TRBV30 with TRBJ1-3, with TRBD1 identical over 7 bases. The CDR3 sequence is 17 residues long. CDR1 is GTSNPN and CDR2 is SVGIG in the germline V gene (reference sequence). V trimming: 2 bases; J trimming: 0 bases; junction bases outside the gene matches: 10. Here the CDR3 DNA reads TGTGCCTGGAGTTACAGGGGCCTAACCGCCTCTGGAAACACCATATATTTT. It yields the protein CAWSYRGLTASGNTIYF.

CDR3 DNA sequence: TGTGCCAGCTCACCACTGGGCACGGACCAGTACTTC. As protein: CASSPLGTDQYF. The rearrangement joins TRBV18 to TRBJ2-5; no clear D. V was clipped by 1 base and J by 10 bases, with 10 bases between them. Germline loops: CDR1 KGHSH, CDR2 LQKENI. The CDR3 loop spans 12 amino acids.

This chain connects TRBV2 to TRBJ2-1, with TRBD2 as a possible D gene (5 bases). This CDR3 is built from 15 residues. CDR1 is SNHLY and CDR2 is FYNNEI in the germline V gene. V was clipped by 4 bases and J by 0 bases, with 10 bases between them. The CDR3 is CASSADWSSYNEQFF. CDR3 bases: TGTGCCAGCAGTGCGGACTGGAGCTCCTACAATGAGCAGTTCTTC.

The J gene is TRBJ2-5, the V gene TRBV7-9, with 12 bases fitting TRBD2. V dropped 6 bases and J dropped 3; count of bases not matched to a gene: 8. The length of the CDR3 is 16 residues. Germline CDR1 is SEHNR and CDR2 is FQNEAQ (reference sequence). The CDR3 sequence is CASSSLAGGPEETQYF. The CDR3 coding sequence is TGTGCCAGCAGTTCTCTAGCGGGAGGGCCCGAAGAGACCCAGTACTTC.

The chain recombines TRBV18 with TRBJ2-1, with 10 positions matching TRBD1. Germline V gene data show CDR1 as KGHSH and CDR2 as LQKENI. After removal of 3 bases from V and 7 bases from J, the junction contained 3 bases not matched to a gene. This CDR3 is 14 amino acids long. This CDR3 reads CASSPGTGDNEQFF. The CDR3 coding sequence is TGTGCCAGCTCACCCGGGACAGGGGATAATGAGCAGTTCTTC.

The rearrangement uses TRBV6-5 and TRBJ1-4, with 7 bases that match TRBD1. V was clipped by 8 bases and J by 5 bases; unmatched bases: 5. Germline V CDR1 and CDR2: MNHEY, SVGAGI. The CDR3 is made up of 13 amino acids. The CDR3 DNA reads as TGTGCCAGCGGCGGGACAGAGAATGAAAAACTGTTTTTT. It translates to CASGGTENEKLFF.

The V and J genes are TRBV18 and TRBJ1-5; no definite D call. Trimming removed 5 bases at V and 1 base at J, with 15 bases between. Germline V gene sequence: CDR1 KGHSH, CDR2 LQKENI. CDR3 size: 16 residues. The CDR3 is CASSSLPYSSNQPQHF. The CDR3 nucleotides read TGTGCCAGCTCATCTCTACCTTACAGCAGCAATCAGCCCCAGCATTTT. The variable domain in full, with the rest retrieved from reference TRBV18 and TRBJ1-5, is NAGVMQNPRHLVRRRGQEARLRCSPMKGHSHVYWYRQLPEEGLKFMVYLQKENIIDESGMPKERFSAEFPKEGPSILRIQQVVRGDSAAYFCASSSLPYSSNQPQHFGDGTRLSIL.

The CDR3 loop is CASSLDSFYEQYF. Here the CDR3 DNA reads TGTGCCAGCAGCCTGGACAGTTTCTACGAGCAGTACTTC. This chain joins TRBV5-4 and TRBJ2-7, with D perhaps TRBD1 (6 bases). The CDR3 loop spans 13 amino acids. Germline CDR1 reads SGHNT; CDR2 reads YYREEE (reference sequence). Trimming removed 4 bases at V and 3 bases at J, with 11 bases between. Looking up the rest from reference TRBV5-4 and TRBJ2-7 gives the full variable domain: ETGVTQSPTHLIKTRGQQVTLRCSSQSGHNTVSWYQQALGQGPQFIFQYYREEENGRGNFPPRFSGLQFPNYSSELNVNALELDDSALYLCASSLDSFYEQYFGPGTRLTVT.

This chain links TRBV7-2 with TRBJ1-5, with TRBD1 matching over 9 bases. Germline-derived CDR1 and CDR2 are SGHTA and FQGNSA. With 5 bases clipped from V and 4 bases from J, the junction kept 6 bases outside the gene matches. This CDR3 has 15 amino acids. CDR3 protein: CASSLVGQGNQPQHF. The CDR3 DNA reads TGTGCCAGCAGCCTAGTTGGACAGGGGAATCAGCCCCAGCATTTT. Full variable domain (remainder filled in from reference TRBV7-2 and TRBJ1-5): GAGVSQSPSNKVTEKGKDVELRCDPISGHTALYWYRQSLGQGLEFLIYFQGNSAPDKSGLPSDRFSAERTGGSVSTLTIQRTQQEDSAVYLCASSLVGQGNQPQHFGDGTRLSIL.

The chain recombines TRBV21-1 with TRBJ2-5; the table names TRBD2, a call not compared with the DNA. TRBV21-1 corresponds to a pseudogene. The CDR3 totals 14 residues. The chain's CDR3 is CASPTSRAAETQYF. CDR3 DNA: TGTGCCAGCCCGACTAGCAGGGCTGCCGAGACCCAGTACTTC.

The rearrangement links TRBV28 to TRBJ2-7, with 9 bases fitting TRBD1. Unmatched junction bases numbered 12, after V lost 7 bases and J lost 5 bases. This CDR3 has 15 amino acids. Germline assignment: CDR1 MDHEN and CDR2 SYDVKM. The CDR3 region has the DNA TGTGCCAGCAACCGATCGGGACAGGGAACGAACGAGCAGTACTTC. This translates into CASNRSGQGTNEQYF.

This chain uses TRBV11-1 with TRBJ2-3; weak D call: TRBD2 (6 bases). This CDR3 region has 13 residues. Per the germline V gene, CDR1 is SGHAT and CDR2 is FQDESV (reference sequence). Between the trimmed V and J ends, which lost 10 bases and 2 bases, there was a span of 13 bases. CDR3 DNA: TGTGCCATCTCGGGAGCAGACACAGATACGCAGTATTTT. The encoded protein is CAISGADTDTQYF.

V gene TRBV5-6 combines with J gene TRBJ2-1; 12 bases align to TRBD2. This CDR3 spans 16 amino acids. CDR1 is SGHDT, CDR2 YYEEEE, per germline. V was clipped by 3 bases and J by 0 bases; unmatched bases: 1. DNA of the CDR3: TGTGCCAGCAGCTGGACTAGCGGGAACTCCTACAATGAGCAGTTCTTC. It encodes CASSWTSGNSYNEQFF.

The chain is built from TRBV7-2 and TRBJ2-3, with 9 nucleotides matching TRBD2. The CDR3 is 14 amino acids. CDR1 and CDR2 (germline): SGHTA, FQGNSA. V gave up 4 bases and J gave up 3 bases; unmatched junction bases: 2. The CDR3 sequence is CASSSTSGTDTQYF. Here the CDR3 DNA reads TGTGCCAGCAGCTCGACTAGCGGAACAGATACGCAGTATTTT.

The genes are TRBV19 and TRBJ1-6; 10 nucleotides align to TRBD1. In germline, CDR1 is LNHDA, CDR2 SQIVND (reference sequence). V shed 5 bases and J 8 bases; nucleotides not matched to a gene: 3. The CDR3 is made up of 14 amino acids. The CDR3 DNA reads TGTGCCAGTAGTGAGACAGGGGGCCATTCACCCCTCCACTTT. Its translation is CASSETGGHSPLHF.

In its sample, this clone was seen once. V is TRBV27 and J is TRBJ2-7; 8 nucleotides match TRBD2. Germline V lookup: CDR1 MNHEY, CDR2 SMNVEV (reference sequence). The CDR3 totals 19 residues. J gave up 9 bases and V 4 bases, and 26 bases lay outside the gene matches. The CDR3 DNA sequence: TGTGCCAGCAGTTCGGGGGGGGGAGCCTCGGGTTTTGGGCCTCCTGGGCAGTACTTC. Its protein is CASSSGGGASGFGPPGQYF.

This clone showed up just a few times. J is TRBJ2-6 and V is TRBV7-9; the D gene is possibly TRBD1 (6 bases). CDR1 and CDR2 (germline): SEHNR, FQNEAQ (reference sequence). The CDR3 sequence is 18 residues long. V dropped 0 bases and J dropped 4 bases, with 16 bases sitting between them. The CDR3 is CASSLAKGVLSGANVLTF. In DNA, the CDR3 is TGTGCCAGCAGCTTAGCGAAGGGGGTCCTAAGCGGGGCCAACGTCCTGACTTTC.

This sequence joins TRBV2 and TRBJ1-1; tentative D call: TRBD1 (6 bases). V was clipped by 6 bases and J by 0 bases, with 11 bases between them. The CDR3 is 14 amino acids. The germline CDR1 and CDR2 sequences are SNHLY and FYNNEI. In nucleotides, the CDR3 is TGTGCCAGCAGGGACAGAGGAATGAACACTGAAGCTTTCTTT. Its protein product is CASRDRGMNTEAFF.

V gene TRBV27 combines with J gene TRBJ2-1; perhaps TRBD2 as D (5 bases). Per germline, CDR1 MNHEY and CDR2 SMNVEV (reference sequence). V shed 9 bases and J shed 2 bases, with 17 bases lying between them. This CDR3 spans 15 amino acids. CDR3 sequence (DNA): TGTGCCAGTAGAACCAGGACTGAGCCCTACAATGAGCAGTTCTTC. Residues: CASRTRTEPYNEQFF.

This clone was seen once. V usage is TRBV5-6 and J usage is TRBJ2-3; D call uncertain. This CDR3 is 15 amino acids long. The ends were cut back, 2 bases at V and 6 bases at J, with 16 bases in the middle. Looked up from germline, CDR1 is SGHDT and CDR2 is YYEEEE. Here the CDR3 reads CASSFRGRRWDTQYF. The CDR3 coding sequence is TGTGCCAGCAGCTTCAGAGGCAGAAGGTGGGATACGCAGTATTTT.

The J gene is TRBJ1-1, the V gene TRBV10-1; 7 nucleotides align to TRBD1. Germline assignment: CDR1 WNHNN and CDR2 SYGVQD (reference sequence). Trimming at V came to 0 bases and at J to 11 bases, leaving 6 bases not matched to a gene. This CDR3 is 13 amino acids long. The CDR3 loop is CASSESSRGEAFF. CDR3 DNA: TGCGCCAGCAGTGAGTCGTCCAGGGGGGAGGCTTTCTTT.

V usage is TRBV6-6 and J usage is TRBJ1-1; 9 bases fit TRBD1. V lost 6 bases, J lost 1 base, and 9 bases stayed unmatched. The CDR3 totals 16 residues. The germline V gene has CDR1 MNHNY and CDR2 SVGAGI (reference sequence). In DNA form, the CDR3 reads TGTGCCAGCAGACTCCCGGGACAGGGTCCGAACACTGAAGCTTTCTTT. Translated: CASRLPGQGPNTEAFF.

This chain links TRBV30 with TRBJ2-5; 8 positions agree with TRBD1. Looked up from germline, CDR1 is GTSNPN and CDR2 is SVGIG (reference sequence). This CDR3 is 13 amino acids long. The junction had 4 bases not matched to a gene; V was cut back by 4 bases and J by 3 bases. CDR3 nucleotides: TGTGCCTGGAATAACAGGGGGAAAGAGACCCAGTACTTC. Translating gives CAWNNRGKETQYF. Complete variable domain (other parts from reference TRBV30 and TRBJ2-5): SQTIHQWPATLVQPVGSPLSLECTVEGTSNPNLYWYRQAAGRGLQLLFYSVGIGQISSEVPQNLSASRPQDRQFILSSKKLLLSDSGFYLCAWNNRGKETQYFGPGTRLLVL.